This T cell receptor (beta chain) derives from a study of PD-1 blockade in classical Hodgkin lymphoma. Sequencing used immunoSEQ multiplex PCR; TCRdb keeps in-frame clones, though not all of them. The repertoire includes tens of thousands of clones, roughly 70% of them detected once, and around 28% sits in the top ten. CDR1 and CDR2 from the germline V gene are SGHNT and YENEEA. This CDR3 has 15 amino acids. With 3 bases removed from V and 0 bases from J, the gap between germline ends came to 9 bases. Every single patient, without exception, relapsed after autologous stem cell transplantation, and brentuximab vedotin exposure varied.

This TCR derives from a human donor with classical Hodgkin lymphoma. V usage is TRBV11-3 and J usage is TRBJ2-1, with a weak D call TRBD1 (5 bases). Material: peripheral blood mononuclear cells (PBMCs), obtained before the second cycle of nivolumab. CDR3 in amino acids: CASSFVQASYNEQFF. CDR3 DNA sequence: TGTGCCAGCAGCTTTGTACAGGCCTCCTACAATGAGCAGTTCTTC.